The sequence of this T cell receptor (beta chain) was determined in a study of CD8+ T cells in alopecia areata. Overall study context: Treated individuals took tofacitinib by mouth, 5 to 10 mg twice daily. General observations from the study: Especially in alopecia totalis/universalis, lesional scalp showed greater clonality than normal scalp did. In blood and scalp, many expanded lesional clones persisted during tofacitinib.

Of note for this clone: Antigen specificity is unknown.

TCR sequencing used cDNA made by reverse transcription of extracted RNA. Here immunoSEQ multiplex PCR was the method, and the copy in TCRdb shows in-frame clones only, minus some. The sample contains under 350,000 clones, over 45% of which appear only once. This CDR3 is 14 amino acids long. Per germline, CDR1 KGHSH and CDR2 LQKENI. The ends were cut back, 2 bases at V and 3 bases at J, with 10 bases in the middle. The sample's treatment: oral pan-JAK inhibitor, 5-10 mg twice daily. From PBMCs, CD4+ and CD8+ T cells were sorted. The specimen was CD4+ T cells sorted from blood, collected at week 24, from a patient treated with tofacitinib. This clonotype was obtained from a human donor with alopecia areata. The rearrangement joins TRBV18 to TRBJ1-2; possibly TRBD1 for D (5 bases). DNA of the CDR3: TGTGCCAGCTCACCAGGGACCGCTCACTATGGCTACACCTTC. Translating it yields CASSPGTAHYGYTF.